This T cell receptor beta chain was obtained from a study of T cell responses to AZD1222 COVID-19 vaccine. Analyses pooled second doses at about 4 or about 12 weeks. Remarks on this clone: The antigen is unknown.

Germline CDR1 reads MNHEY; CDR2 reads SVGAGI. V was trimmed by 6 bases and J by 6 bases, leaving 15 bases between them. The CDR3 contains 13 residues. General observations from the study: Vaccination with two AZD1222 doses was followed by a rise in Spike-specific TCR breadth and depth. Donors skewed white British and female; clonal diversity was possibly underestimated. Repertoires were collected only later (after the peak T cell response had occurred).

Sequencing was performed with immunoSEQ multiplex PCR; in TCRdb, only in-frame clones are kept and a portion is missing. The table has around 150,000 clones, approximately 94% seen once. The sample in question was peripheral blood, obtained 28 days after the second AZD1222 dose. The rearrangement uses TRBV6-5 and TRBJ2-7; D is unresolved. This clonotype originated in an adult who received the AZD1222 COVID-19 vaccine. CDR3 protein: CASSPALSLEQYF. The CDR3 region has the DNA TGTGCCAGCAGCCCGGCCCTCTCGCTCGAGCAGTACTTC.